The rows below give T cell receptor beta chains drawn from one sample of a study of CD8+ T cells in alopecia areata. Some clones are missing from TCRdb's copy, which holds only in-frame ones; the method was immunoSEQ multiplex PCR. The sample records some 200,000 clones, roughly two fifths being singletons. The source material was CD4+ T cells sorted from blood, sampled at approximately week 36, from a patient treated with tofacitinib. The receptors here all came from a human donor with alopecia areata. CDR3s leave out the opening cysteine and the closing phenylalanine or tryptophan.

cdr3_aa j_call v_call
SARDDGYT TRBJ1-2 TRBV20-1
ASREGQGVYNEQF TRBJ2-1 TRBV27
AWSTGRRDEQF TRBJ2-1 TRBV30
ASSPRTGWDIHGYT TRBJ1-2 TRBV14
ASSLSPRGNYGYT TRBJ1-2 TRBV28
ASSLVSTGELF TRBJ2-2 TRBV11-2
ASSNPGLAEYEQY TRBJ2-7 TRBV5-4
AWSSLTPRDRGPETQY TRBJ2-5 TRBV30
ASSQTIGQFGVQSYEQY TRBJ2-7 TRBV5-5
ASSYGFGDPQETQY TRBJ2-5 TRBV6-5
ASSSPGQGTDTQY TRBJ2-3 TRBV19
ASSLLPSVQRDTQY TRBJ2-3 TRBV7-2
ASSVQGFGKLF TRBJ1-4 TRBV2
ASSLSGGANTGELF TRBJ2-2 TRBV7-3
ASSSGQSDTQY TRBJ2-3 TRBV5-1
ASSPEGDEQY TRBJ2-7 TRBV7-9
ASSLELAASTDTQY TRBJ2-3 TRBV7-8
ASSFRGLGANVLT TRBJ2-6 TRBV7-2
ASSSTGTGYNEQY TRBJ2-7 TRBV18
ASSEPTDRMENIQY TRBJ2-4 TRBV2
ATSIRVGAFGEQF TRBJ2-1 TRBV15
ASSTGGNTEAF TRBJ1-1 TRBV5-1
ASSQGGGRASYEQY TRBJ2-7 TRBV4-1
ASSPSGRGQETQY TRBJ2-5 TRBV6-5
AWRGQAFNEQF TRBJ2-1 TRBV30
ASSVSRGQETQY TRBJ2-5 TRBV28
ASSPVRGKNTGELF TRBJ2-2 TRBV5-1
ASSRRDTQY TRBJ2-3 TRBV25-1
ASSRGQGPF TRBJ1-1 TRBV5-6
AWIRGREAF TRBJ1-1 TRBV30
ASSAPGQAKNIQY TRBJ2-4 TRBV6-6
ASKLGEETQY TRBJ2-5 TRBV6-5
ASSSGPGNYGYT TRBJ1-2 TRBV28
ASSSSGATYEQY TRBJ2-7 TRBV28
ASSLGQGALTGELF TRBJ2-2 TRBV18
ASSLLAGVTDTQY TRBJ2-3 TRBV4-3
ASSVGGSYGYT TRBJ1-2 TRBV9
ASSDTLGGSTSYEQY TRBJ2-7 TRBV2
ASRKGTSTDTQY TRBJ2-3 TRBV5-4
ASLARTLLSHMNTEAF TRBJ1-1 TRBV18
SLGERGHGEQF TRBJ2-1 TRBV29-1
SAETNNEQF TRBJ2-1 TRBV20-1
AWSIPGTGNTEAF TRBJ1-1 TRBV30
ASRDRTERYEQY TRBJ2-7 TRBV2
SVLGGDTQY TRBJ2-3 TRBV29-1
ASSGTSLGVAANVLT TRBJ2-6 TRBV6-1
AWKELAGVYEQY TRBJ2-7 TRBV30
ASSFLLGGSYEQY TRBJ2-7 TRBV2
ASSFYRVEGRNIQY TRBJ2-4 TRBV5-6
AWTVDRGGYGYT TRBJ1-2 TRBV30